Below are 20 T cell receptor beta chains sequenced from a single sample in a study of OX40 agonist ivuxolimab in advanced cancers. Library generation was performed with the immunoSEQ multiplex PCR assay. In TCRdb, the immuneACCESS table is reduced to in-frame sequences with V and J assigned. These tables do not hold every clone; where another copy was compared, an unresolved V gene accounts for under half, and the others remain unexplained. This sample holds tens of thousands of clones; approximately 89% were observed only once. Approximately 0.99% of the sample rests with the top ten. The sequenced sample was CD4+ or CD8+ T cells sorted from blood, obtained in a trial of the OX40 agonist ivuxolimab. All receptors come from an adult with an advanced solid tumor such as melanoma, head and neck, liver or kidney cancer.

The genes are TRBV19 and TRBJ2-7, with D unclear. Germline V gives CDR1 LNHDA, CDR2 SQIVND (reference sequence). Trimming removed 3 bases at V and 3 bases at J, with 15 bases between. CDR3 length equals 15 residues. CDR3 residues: CASSIGIAVFYEQYF. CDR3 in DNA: TGTGCCAGTAGTATTGGCATCGCGGTGTTCTACGAGCAGTACTTC.

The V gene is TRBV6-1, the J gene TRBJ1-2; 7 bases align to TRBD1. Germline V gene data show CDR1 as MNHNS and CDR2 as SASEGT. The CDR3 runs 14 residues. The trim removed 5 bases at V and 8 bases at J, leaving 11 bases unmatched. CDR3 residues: CASSFDRAQGGYTF. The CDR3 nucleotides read TGTGCCAGCAGTTTCGACAGGGCCCAGGGGGGCTACACCTTC.

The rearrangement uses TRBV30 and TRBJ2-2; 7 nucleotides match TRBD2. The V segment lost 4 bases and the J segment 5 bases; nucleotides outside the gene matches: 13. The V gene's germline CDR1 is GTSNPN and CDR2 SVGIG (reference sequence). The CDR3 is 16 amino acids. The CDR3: CAWNGLGGSFTGELFF. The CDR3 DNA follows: TGTGCCTGGAATGGACTAGGAGGGAGTTTTACCGGGGAGCTGTTTTTT.

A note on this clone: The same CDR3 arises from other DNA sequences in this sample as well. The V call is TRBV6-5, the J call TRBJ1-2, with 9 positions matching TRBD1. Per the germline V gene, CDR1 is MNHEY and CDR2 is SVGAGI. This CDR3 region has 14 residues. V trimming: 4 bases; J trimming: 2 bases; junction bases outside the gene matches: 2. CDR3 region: CASSSGTGNYGYTF. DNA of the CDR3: TGTGCCAGCAGTTCCGGGACAGGGAACTATGGCTACACCTTC.

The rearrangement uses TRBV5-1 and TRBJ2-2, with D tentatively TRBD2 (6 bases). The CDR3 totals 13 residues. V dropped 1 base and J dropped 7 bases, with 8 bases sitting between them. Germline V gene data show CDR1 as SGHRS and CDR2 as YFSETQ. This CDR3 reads CASSLRGIGELFF. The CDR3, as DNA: TGCGCCAGCAGCTTGCGGGGGATCGGGGAGCTGTTTTTT.

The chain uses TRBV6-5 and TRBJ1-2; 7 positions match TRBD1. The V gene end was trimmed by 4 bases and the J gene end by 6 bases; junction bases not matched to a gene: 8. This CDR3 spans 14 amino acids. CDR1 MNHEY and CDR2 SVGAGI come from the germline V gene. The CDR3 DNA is TGTGCCAGCAGTTTTTCAGGGGGTATCGATGGCTACACCTTC. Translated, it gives CASSFSGGIDGYTF.

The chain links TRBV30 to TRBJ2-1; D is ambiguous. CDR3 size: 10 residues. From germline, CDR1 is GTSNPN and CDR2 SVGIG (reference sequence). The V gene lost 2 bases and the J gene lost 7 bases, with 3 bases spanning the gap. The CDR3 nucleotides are TGTGCCTGGAGTAAGAATGAGCAGTTCTTC. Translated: CAWSKNEQFF.

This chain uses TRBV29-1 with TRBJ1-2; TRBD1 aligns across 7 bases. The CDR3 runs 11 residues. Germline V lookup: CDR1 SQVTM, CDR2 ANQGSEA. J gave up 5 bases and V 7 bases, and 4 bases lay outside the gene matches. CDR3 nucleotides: TGCAGCGCAGGGGGGACATATGGCTACACCTTC. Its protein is CSAGGTYGYTF.

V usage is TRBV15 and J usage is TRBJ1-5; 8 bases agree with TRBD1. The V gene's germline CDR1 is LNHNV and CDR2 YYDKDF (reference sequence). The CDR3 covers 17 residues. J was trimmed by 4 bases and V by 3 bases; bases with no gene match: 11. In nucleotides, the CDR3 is TGTGCCACCAGCAGCGGACAGGGTTTCGGGGGAAATCAGCCCCAGCATTTT. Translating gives CATSSGQGFGGNQPQHF.

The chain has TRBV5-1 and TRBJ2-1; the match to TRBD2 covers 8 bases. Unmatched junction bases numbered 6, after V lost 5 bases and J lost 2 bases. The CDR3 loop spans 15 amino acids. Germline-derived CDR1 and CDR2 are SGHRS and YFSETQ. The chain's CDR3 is CASSRGGSAYNEQFF. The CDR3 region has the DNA TGCGCCAGCAGTCGGGGGGGTTCAGCCTACAATGAGCAGTTCTTC.

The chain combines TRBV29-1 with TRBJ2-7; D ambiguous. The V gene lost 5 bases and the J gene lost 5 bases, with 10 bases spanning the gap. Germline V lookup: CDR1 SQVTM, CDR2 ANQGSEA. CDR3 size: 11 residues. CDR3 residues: CSVRRGNEQYF. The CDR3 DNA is TGCAGCGTTCGCAGAGGAAACGAGCAGTACTTC.

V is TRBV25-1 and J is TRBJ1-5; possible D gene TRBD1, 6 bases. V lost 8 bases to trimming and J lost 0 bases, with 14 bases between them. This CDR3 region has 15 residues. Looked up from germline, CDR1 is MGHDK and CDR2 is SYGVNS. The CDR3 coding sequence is TGTGCCAGCCTCTGGGACATCTATAGCAATCAGCCCCAGCATTTT. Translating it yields CASLWDIYSNQPQHF.

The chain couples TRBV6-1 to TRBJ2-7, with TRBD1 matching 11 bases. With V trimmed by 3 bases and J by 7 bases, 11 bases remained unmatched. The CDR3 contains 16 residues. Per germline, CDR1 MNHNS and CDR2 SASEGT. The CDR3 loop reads CASSDFLGQGGEEQYF. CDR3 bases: TGTGCCAGCAGTGATTTTCTGGGACAGGGGGGTGAGGAGCAGTACTTC.

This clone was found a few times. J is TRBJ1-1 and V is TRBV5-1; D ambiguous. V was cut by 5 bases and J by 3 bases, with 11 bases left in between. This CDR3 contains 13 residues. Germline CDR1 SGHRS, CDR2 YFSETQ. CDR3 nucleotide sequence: TGCGCCAGCAGGCATGATGGAGACACTGAAGCTTTCTTT. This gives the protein CASRHDGDTEAFF.

CDR3 residues: CASSLLGRGSGETQYF. The DNA of the CDR3 is TGCGCCAGCAGCCTCCTGGGGAGGGGGTCGGGGGAGACCCAGTACTTC. The chain carries TRBV5-1 and TRBJ2-5; D is possibly TRBD2 (7 bases). With 4 bases removed from V and 5 bases from J, the gap between germline ends came to 21 bases. Per germline, CDR1 SGHRS and CDR2 YFSETQ. This CDR3 region has 16 residues.

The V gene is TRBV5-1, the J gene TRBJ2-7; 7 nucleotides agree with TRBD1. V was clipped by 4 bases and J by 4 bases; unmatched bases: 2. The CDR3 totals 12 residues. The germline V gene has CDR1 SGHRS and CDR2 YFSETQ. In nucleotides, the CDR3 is TGCGCCAGCAGCGAGACAGGGTACGAGCAGTACTTC. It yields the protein CASSETGYEQYF.

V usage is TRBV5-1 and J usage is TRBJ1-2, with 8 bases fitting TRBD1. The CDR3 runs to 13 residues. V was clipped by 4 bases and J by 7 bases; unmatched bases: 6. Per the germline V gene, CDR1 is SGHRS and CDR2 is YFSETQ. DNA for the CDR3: TGCGCCAGCAGCCCGGACAGGGTTGGTGGCTACACCTTC. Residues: CASSPDRVGGYTF. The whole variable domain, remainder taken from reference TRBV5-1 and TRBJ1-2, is KAGVTQTPRYLIKTRGQQVTLSCSPISGHRSVSWYQQTPGQGLQFLFEYFSETQRNKGNFPGRFSGRQFSNSRSEMNVSTLELGDSALYLCASSPDRVGGYTFGSGTRLTVV.

The CDR3 nucleotides read TGCGCCAGCAGTCAAGAGAGTCGAGCGGGGAGCCGTAGCACAGATACGCAGTATTTT. Its protein is CASSQESRAGSRSTDTQYF. V usage is TRBV23-1 and J usage is TRBJ2-3; 7 bases are a match to TRBD2. TRBV23-1 is an ORF; its function is uncertain. CDR3 length equals 19 residues. With 2 bases clipped from V and 0 bases from J, the junction kept 14 bases outside the gene matches.

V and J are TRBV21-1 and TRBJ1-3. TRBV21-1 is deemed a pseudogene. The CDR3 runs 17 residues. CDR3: CASSFPRGGADGNTIYF. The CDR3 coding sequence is TGTGCCAGCAGCTTCCCCCGCGGGGGGGCAGATGGAAACACCATATATTTT.

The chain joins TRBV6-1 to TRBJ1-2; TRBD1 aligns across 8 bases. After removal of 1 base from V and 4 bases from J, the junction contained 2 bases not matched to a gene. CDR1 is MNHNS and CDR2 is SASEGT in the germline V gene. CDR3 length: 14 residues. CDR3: CASSEGTGLYGYTF. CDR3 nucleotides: TGTGCCAGCAGTGAAGGGACAGGGCTCTATGGCTACACCTTC.